Presented here are 32 T cell receptor beta chains from one specimen sequenced in a study of T cell responses to AZD1222 COVID-19 vaccine. The protocol was immunoSEQ multiplex PCR, while the TCRdb copy is restricted to in-frame clones and leaves out a portion. The sample comprises roughly 180,000 clones, over 70% of which are singletons, and 2.5% to 3% rests with the top ten. The starting material was peripheral blood, obtained on day 0 of MenACWY control vaccination. The receptors shown here come from an adult in good health.

This clone was detected only a few times. The V gene is TRBV30, the J gene TRBJ2-1; the match to TRBD2 covers 15 bases. The germline V gene has CDR1 GTSNPN and CDR2 SVGIG (reference sequence). The CDR3 runs to 16 residues. V was clipped by 0 bases and J by 11 bases; unmatched bases: 8. DNA for the CDR3: TGTGCCTGGAGTGTGCCTGGACTAGCGGGGGGGGCAAAGCAGTTCTTC. This sequence encodes CAWSVPGLAGGAKQFF. The whole variable domain, remainder taken from reference TRBV30 and TRBJ2-1, is SQTIHQWPATLVQPVGSPLSLECTVEGTSNPNLYWYRQAAGRGLQLLFYSVGIGQISSEVPQNLSASRPQDRQFILSSKKLLLSDSGFYLCAWSVPGLAGGAKQFFGPGTRLTVL.

The chain recombines TRBV19 with TRBJ2-1, with D perhaps matching TRBD1 (5 bases). This CDR3 comprises 12 residues. V lost 7 bases to trimming and J lost 6 bases, with 10 bases between them. Per the germline V gene, CDR1 is LNHDA and CDR2 is SQIVND (reference sequence). For the CDR3, the DNA is TGTGCCAGTAAGGGCAGGGTCAATGAGCAGTTCTTC. This translates into CASKGRVNEQFF.

The chain combines TRBV5-1 with TRBJ2-1; a weak D match, TRBD2 (5 bases). Germline loops: CDR1 SGHRS, CDR2 YFSETQ. The CDR3 is made up of 12 amino acids. V was cut by 5 bases and J by 7 bases, with 10 bases left in between. CDR3 in DNA: TGCGCCAGCAGGGACGGGAATAATGAGCAGTTCTTC. This codes for CASRDGNNEQFF.

The rearrangement links TRBV11-1 to TRBJ2-7, with 8 positions matching TRBD1. Germline CDR1 and CDR2: SGHAT and FQDESV (reference sequence). The CDR3 length is 13 residues. Trimming cost V 5 bases and J 2 bases; bases outside gene matches: 2. The CDR3 coding sequence is TGTGCCAGCAGCAAGGGACAGGCCTACGAGCAGTACTTC. Encoded protein: CASSKGQAYEQYF.

The chain links TRBV15 to TRBJ2-5; tentative D call: TRBD2 (6 bases). Trimming removed 1 base at V and 2 bases at J, with 14 bases between. The length of the CDR3 is 16 residues. In germline, CDR1 is LNHNV, CDR2 YYDKDF (reference sequence). As DNA, the CDR3 is TGTGCCACCAGCAGAGGGTGGGGGGTTCATCAAGAGACCCAGTACTTC. Translated: CATSRGWGVHQETQYF. Drawing the rest from reference TRBV15 and TRBJ2-5, the complete variable domain is DAMVIQNPRYQVTQFGKPVTLSCSQTLNHNVMYWYQQKSSQAPKLLFHYYDKDFNNEADTPDNFQSRRPNTSFCFLDIRSPGLGDTAMYLCATSRGWGVHQETQYFGPGTRLLVL.

V gene TRBV20-1 combines with J gene TRBJ2-5; unclear D gene. The germline gives CDR1 DFQATT, CDR2 SNEGSKA (reference sequence). The CDR3 covers 11 residues. The ends were cut back, 3 bases at V and 5 bases at J, with 7 bases in the middle. CDR3 region: CSASLGETQYF. CDR3 DNA: TGCAGTGCTAGTTTGGGGGAGACCCAGTACTTC.

The chain's CDR3 is CASSRDRANEKLFF. The CDR3 DNA reads as TGCGCCAGCAGTCGGGACAGGGCTAATGAAAAACTGTTTTTT. The V gene is TRBV4-1, the J gene TRBJ1-4; 9 bases map to TRBD1. This CDR3 comprises 14 residues. J was trimmed by 3 bases and V by 6 bases; bases with no gene match: 2. Looked up from germline, CDR1 is MGHRA and CDR2 is YSYEKL.

This clone has just a few counts. The V gene is TRBV3-1 (or the pseudogene TRBV3-2), the J gene TRBJ1-2; D is unclear. V was pared by 4 bases and J by 0 bases, with 12 bases between. Looked up from germline, CDR1 is LGHDT and CDR2 is YNNKEL (reference sequence). CDR3 length: 15 amino acids. The CDR3 bases are TGTGCCAGCAGCCGCCCGGCCGCAGCTAACTATGGCTACACCTTC. Amino acid sequence: CASSRPAAANYGYTF.

V usage is TRBV2 and J usage is TRBJ1-1; tentatively, D is TRBD1 (6 bases). The length of the CDR3 is 15 residues. V gave up 6 bases and J gave up 1 base, with 15 bases separating them. Germline CDR1 is SNHLY and CDR2 is FYNNEI. The CDR3 region has the DNA TGTGCCAGCAGCGCCTCGACAGGCAGGAACACTGAAGCTTTCTTT. This translates into CASSASTGRNTEAFF.

The chain has TRBV6-5 and TRBJ1-5, with 8 bases identical to TRBD1. Germline CDR1 reads MNHEY; CDR2 reads SVGAGI. V dropped 4 bases and J dropped 4; count of bases not matched to a gene: 3. The CDR3 contains 14 residues. CDR3 sequence reads: CASSSRGRNQPQHF. In DNA form, the CDR3 reads TGTGCCAGCAGTTCCAGGGGGCGAAATCAGCCCCAGCATTTT.

The V gene is TRBV5-1, the J gene TRBJ2-1; D not resolved. This CDR3 has 14 residues. Trimming took off 1 base at V and 0 bases at J, with 5 bases between the two ends. Germline CDR1 reads SGHRS; CDR2 reads YFSETQ. The CDR3 protein is CASSLMNSYNEQFF. In DNA, the CDR3 is TGCGCCAGCAGCTTGATGAACTCCTACAATGAGCAGTTCTTC.

The V and J genes are TRBV4-1 and TRBJ1-2; maybe TRBD1 (6 bases). Germline lookup yields CDR1 MGHRA and CDR2 YSYEKL. The CDR3 sequence is 17 residues long. V lost 0 bases, J lost 7 bases, and 21 bases lay in between. CDR3 coding DNA: TGCGCCAGCAGCCAAGATCGGGACTCCGGTCAGGGGTTTGGCTACACCTTC. It is translated as CASSQDRDSGQGFGYTF.

This chain uses TRBV4-1 with TRBJ2-1; TRBD1 or TRBD2 may be the D gene (5 bases each). Trimming cost V 1 base and J 0 bases, with 10 bases left between them. Per germline, CDR1 MGHRA and CDR2 YSYEKL. The CDR3 has 16 residues. CDR3 protein: CASSQVGERSYNEQFF. The CDR3 nucleotides read TGCGCCAGCAGCCAAGTGGGGGAGCGCTCCTACAATGAGCAGTTCTTC.

The chain recombines TRBV28 with TRBJ2-3; D possibly uses TRBD1 or TRBD2 (6 bases each). This CDR3 has 15 residues. The V end was cut by 5 bases, the J end by 4 bases, with 16 bases between. Germline-derived CDR1 and CDR2 are MDHEN and SYDVKM. The CDR3 here is CASSKRGAGADTQYF. The DNA for the CDR3 is TGTGCCAGCAGTAAGAGGGGGGCAGGCGCAGATACGCAGTATTTT.

The V gene is TRBV15, the J gene TRBJ2-5; 12 bases fit TRBD2. The CDR3 contains 15 residues. CDR1 and CDR2 from the germline V gene are LNHNV and YYDKDF (reference sequence). J lost 6 bases, V lost 2 bases, and 4 bases had no gene match. CDR3 in amino acids: CATSRTSGGTKTQYF. DNA of the CDR3: TGTGCCACCAGCAGAACTAGCGGGGGGACAAAGACCCAGTACTTC. The variable domain in full, completed from reference TRBV15 and TRBJ2-5, reads DAMVIQNPRYQVTQFGKPVTLSCSQTLNHNVMYWYQQKSSQAPKLLFHYYDKDFNNEADTPDNFQSRRPNTSFCFLDIRSPGLGDTAMYLCATSRTSGGTKTQYFGPGTRLLVL.

This rearrangement joins TRBV3-1 (or the pseudogene TRBV3-2) to TRBJ1-3; D is ambiguous. This CDR3 comprises 15 residues. Trimming stripped 11 bases from V and 1 base from J, with 18 bases between. Germline assignment: CDR1 LGHDT and CDR2 YNNKEL (reference sequence). The CDR3 coding sequence is TGTGCCGGCACCCAAACGGGAATATCTGGAAACACCATATATTTT. As protein: CAGTQTGISGNTIYF.

This chain joins TRBV27 and TRBJ1-1, with D possibly matching TRBD1 (5 bases). From germline, CDR1 is MNHEY and CDR2 SMNVEV (reference sequence). V was cut by 9 bases and J by 0 bases, with 14 bases left in between. The CDR3 runs to 14 residues. The CDR3, as DNA: TGTGCCAGTTATCGTGCAGGGTTGAACACTGAAGCTTTCTTT. It translates to CASYRAGLNTEAFF.

The V gene is TRBV6-5, the J gene TRBJ1-2, with a possible D match to TRBD1 (5 bases). The CDR3 is 16 residues long. The V gene lost 0 bases and the J gene lost 4 bases, with 15 bases spanning the gap. CDR1 MNHEY and CDR2 SVGAGI come from the germline V gene. The CDR3 sequence: CASSYSSSGESYGYTF. The CDR3 DNA is TGTGCCAGCAGTTACTCGTCGTCGGGGGAGAGCTATGGCTACACCTTC.

V usage is TRBV5-1 and J usage is TRBJ2-5, with a possible D match to TRBD2 (5 bases). V was cut by 0 bases and J by 2 bases, with 14 bases left in between. The CDR3 loop spans 16 amino acids. Germline V gene lookup returns CDR1 SGHRS and CDR2 YFSETQ. CDR3 in amino acids: CASSLANGLGQETQYF. The CDR3 coding sequence is TGCGCCAGCAGCTTGGCCAACGGACTCGGACAAGAGACCCAGTACTTC.

The V and J genes are TRBV7-8 and TRBJ2-7, with D possibly matching TRBD1 (6 bases). CDR1 is SGHVS, CDR2 FQNEAQ, per germline. The CDR3 consists of 15 residues. With 6 bases removed from V and 1 base from J, the gap between germline ends came to 16 bases. CDR3 amino acids: CASSPGTGSSYEQYF. The CDR3 DNA is TGTGCCAGCAGTCCCGGTACAGGGTCGTCCTACGAGCAGTACTTC.

This sequence joins TRBV30 and TRBJ1-4; the D gene is possibly TRBD1 (6 bases). CDR3 size: 14 residues. Germline assignment: CDR1 GTSNPN and CDR2 SVGIG (reference sequence). Trimming left V 2 bases short and J 5 bases short, with 12 bases between. The CDR3 DNA reads TGTGCCTGGAGTAGAGGACAGTTAAATGAAAAACTGTTTTTT. Translation gives CAWSRGQLNEKLFF.

The chain has TRBV5-1 and TRBJ2-2; possibly TRBD2 for D (5 bases). V was trimmed by 2 bases and J by 7 bases, leaving 6 bases between them. Looked up from germline, CDR1 is SGHRS and CDR2 is YFSETQ. The CDR3 contains 12 residues. The CDR3 region is CASSFGNGELFF. CDR3 coding DNA: TGCGCCAGCAGCTTCGGGAACGGGGAGCTGTTTTTT.

A word on this clone: The identical CDR3 is also encoded by other nucleotide sequences in the sample. The chain recombines TRBV5-6 with TRBJ1-1; a possible D gene is TRBD1 (5 bases). V lost 1 base and J 5 bases, leaving 6 bases between the germline ends. Germline values: CDR1 SGHDT, CDR2 YYEEEE. This CDR3 has 12 amino acids. CDR3 protein: CASSLRGTEAFF. In DNA form, the CDR3 reads TGTGCCAGCAGCTTGAGGGGTACTGAAGCTTTCTTT.

The chain carries TRBV10-3 and TRBJ2-5; TRBD1 matches 9 bases. After removal of 0 bases from V and 5 bases from J, the junction contained 10 bases not matched to a gene. Germline CDR1 and CDR2: ENHRY and SYGVKD. This CDR3 has 17 residues. Written as DNA, the CDR3 is TGTGCCATCAGTGAGTCGATACAGGGGGCGCGGAGTGAGACCCAGTACTTC. Protein: CAISESIQGARSETQYF.

The chain recombines TRBV6-4 with TRBJ2-7; maybe TRBD1 (5 bases). The CDR3 contains 15 residues. CDR1 MRHNA and CDR2 SNTAGT come from the germline V gene. Trimming pared 8 bases from V and 5 bases from J, leaving 22 bases between. The CDR3 loop reads CASQTQGLAENEQYF. As DNA, the CDR3 is TGTGCCAGCCAAACCCAGGGTCTCGCCGAGAACGAGCAGTACTTC.

V gene TRBV14 combines with J gene TRBJ1-2, with unresolved D. Germline CDR1 SGHDN, CDR2 FVKESK. The CDR3 spans 16 residues. Trimming cost V 0 bases and J 8 bases, with 19 bases left between them. The CDR3 DNA is TGTGCCAGCAGCCAAGATCGGCGGGAGTGGGGAGAAGGCTACACCTTC. Its protein product is CASSQDRREWGEGYTF.

In its sample, this clone was seen a few times. The chain recombines TRBV19 with TRBJ1-5; D gene unclear. CDR1 and CDR2 from the germline V gene are LNHDA and SQIVND (reference sequence). This CDR3 contains 15 residues. The V gene lost 5 bases and the J gene lost 2 bases, with 13 bases spanning the gap. CDR3 residues: CASSRQTQGNQPQHF. The DNA of the CDR3 is TGTGCCAGTAGTCGGCAGACTCAGGGCAATCAGCCCCAGCATTTT.

The chain combines TRBV6-5 with TRBJ2-7, with 7 bases identical to TRBD1. The CDR3 spans 14 residues. CDR1 MNHEY and CDR2 SVGAGI come from the germline V gene. V shed 4 bases and J 4 bases; nucleotides not matched to a gene: 7. CDR3 sequence: CASSSYRGLYEQYF. The CDR3 nucleotides are TGTGCCAGCAGTTCTTACAGGGGCCTTTACGAGCAGTACTTC.

This clone showed up just once. The chain links TRBV9 to TRBJ2-7; unclear D gene. The V gene lost 0 bases and the J gene lost 0 bases, with 10 bases spanning the gap. Germline lookup yields CDR1 SGDLS and CDR2 YYNGEE. The CDR3 has 15 residues. The CDR3 loop reads CASSVAGSSSYEQYF. DNA of the CDR3: TGTGCCAGCAGCGTAGCAGGAAGTTCCTCCTACGAGCAGTACTTC.

This chain's CDR3 is CASSVVGGYEQYF. CDR3 sequence (DNA): TGTGCCAGCAGCGTAGTAGGGGGCTACGAGCAGTACTTC. The chain employs TRBV9 and TRBJ2-7; D is possibly TRBD1 (6 bases). V lost 0 bases to trimming and J lost 3 bases, with 7 bases between them. This CDR3 comprises 13 residues. Looked up from germline, CDR1 is SGDLS and CDR2 is YYNGEE.

About this clone itself: The junction departs from germline at one end; a sequencing error may be responsible. The V and J genes are TRBV5-6 and TRBJ1-6; 11 positions agree with TRBD1. The CDR3 is 15 residues long. Per germline, CDR1 SGHDT and CDR2 YYEEEE. The DNA for the CDR3 is TGTACCAGCAAGTGGACAGGGGGCTGGGATTCACCCCTCCACTTT. As protein: CTSKWTGGWDSPLHF.

The rearrangement uses TRBV5-6 and TRBJ2-5; D remains ambiguous. The length of the CDR3 is 11 residues. The V end was cut by 4 bases, the J end by 7 bases, with 8 bases between. Looked up from germline, CDR1 is SGHDT and CDR2 is YYEEEE. CDR3: CASSTLGTQYF. CDR3 coding DNA: TGTGCCAGCAGCACTTTAGGGACCCAGTACTTC.